Listed below are T cell receptor beta chains from one sample, sequenced in a study of cytomegalovirus exposure and HLA in healthy donors. Only in-frame clones appear in the TCRdb table, and some are missing; sequencing was by immunoSEQ multiplex PCR. The data show under 150,000 clones, roughly 80% seen once. The sequenced sample consisted of PBMCs. The receptor source for this set is a woman in her 50s in good health and CMV-seronegative. CDR3s include the opening cysteine and the closing phenylalanine or tryptophan. The D gene is left open where the match is weak. Some rows have no size entry. The others give once, few or many, or a class for an expanded clone.

CDR3 protein	CDR3 DNA	V gene	J gene	D gene	clone size
CASSPYGGADIQYF	TGTGCCAGCAGTCCGTATGGAGGTGCGGACATTCAGTACTTC	TRBV7-8	TRBJ2-4	NA	NA
CASSLADRGFWTEAFF	TGTGCCAGCAGCTTGGCCGACAGGGGCTTTTGGACTGAAGCTTTCTTT	TRBV5-6	TRBJ1-1	TRBD1	NA
CASSFNGEVHEQYF	TGTGCCAGCAGCTTTAATGGGGAGGTCCACGAGCAGTACTTC	TRBV7-8	TRBJ2-7	NA	NA
CASSLVGQGLGEAFF	TGTGCCAGCAGCTTAGTCGGACAGGGGTTGGGTGAAGCTTTCTTT	TRBV7-9	TRBJ1-1	TRBD1	NA
CASSREGGGNQPQHF	TGTGCCAGCAGCCGAGAGGGAGGGGGCAATCAGCCCCAGCATTTT	TRBV5-8	TRBJ1-5	NA	NA
CASSAQGPHSTDTQYF	TGTGCCAGCAGTGCACAGGGGCCCCATAGCACAGATACGCAGTATTTT	TRBV2	TRBJ2-3	TRBD1	NA
CASSLLAVQQFF	TGCGCCAGCAGCTTACTAGCGGTACAGCAGTTCTTC	TRBV5-1	TRBJ2-1	TRBD2	NA
CAISDDRVPDTQYF	TGTGCCATCAGTGACGACAGAGTCCCAGATACGCAGTATTTT	TRBV10-3	TRBJ2-3	NA	NA
CASSPAGLQVGGYTF	TGTGCCAGCAGCCCCGCCGGCTTGCAGGTGGGTGGCTACACCTTC	TRBV11-2	TRBJ1-2	NA	NA
CASSSGQYTGELFF	TGTGCCAGCAGTTCAGGACAGTACACCGGGGAGCTGTTTTTT	TRBV27	TRBJ2-2	NA	NA
CASSLPDRGRHEQYF	TGTGCCAGCAGCTTACCGGACAGGGGAAGGCACGAGCAGTACTTC	TRBV11-1	TRBJ2-7	TRBD1	NA
CASSPPNLAGGTGELFF	TGTGCCAGCAGCCCCCCGAACCTAGCGGGGGGCACCGGGGAGCTGTTTTTT	TRBV7-8	TRBJ2-2	TRBD2	NA
CASSQDVREIDNEQFF	TGCGCCAGCAGCCAAGACGTCAGGGAAATCGACAATGAGCAGTTCTTC	TRBV4-1	TRBJ2-1	NA	NA
CASGRDGSSYEQYF	TGTGCTAGTGGGCGGGACGGAAGCTCCTACGAGCAGTACTTC	TRBV12-5	TRBJ2-7	NA	medium-sized
CASSSGTLGSSYNSPLHF	TGTGCCAGTAGCTCCGGGACACTTGGGAGCTCCTATAATTCACCCCTCCACTTT	TRBV19	TRBJ1-6	NA	NA
CASSFTQGKNTGELFF	TGTGCCAGCAGCTTTACGCAGGGGAAGAACACCGGGGAGCTGTTTTTT	TRBV7-9	TRBJ2-2	NA	NA
CASSSGTGFGELFF	TGCGCCAGCAGCTCAGGGACAGGGTTCGGGGAGCTGTTTTTT	TRBV5-1	TRBJ2-2	TRBD1	NA
CASSLLGQGDYGYTF	TGTGCCAGCAGCCTCCTAGGACAGGGGGACTATGGCTACACCTTC	TRBV11-2	TRBJ1-2	TRBD1	few
CASSLLGHPTSGELFF	TGCGCCAGCAGCTTACTGGGACACCCCACCTCCGGGGAGCTGTTTTTT	TRBV5-1	TRBJ2-2	NA	NA
CASSLGTVHRTEAFF	TGCGCCAGCAGCTTGGGGACAGTTCACCGCACTGAAGCTTTCTTT	TRBV5-1	TRBJ1-1	NA	NA
CASSHTGLLDGYTF	TGTGCCAGCAGCCATACCGGTTTGCTCGATGGCTACACCTTC	TRBV7-8	TRBJ1-2	NA	NA
CARNRKTILADTQYF	TGTGCCAGAAACCGCAAGACTATCCTAGCAGATACGCAGTATTTT	TRBV6-9	TRBJ2-3	NA	NA
CASSPKRGGEETQYF	TGCGCCAGCAGTCCCAAGCGGGGGGGCGAAGAGACCCAGTACTTC	TRBV10-1	TRBJ2-5	TRBD2	NA
CASSYDRPYEQYF	TGTGCCAGCAGTTATGACAGGCCCTACGAGCAGTACTTC	TRBV5-5	TRBJ2-7	NA	NA
CASSLMAGTTDTQYF	TGCGCCAGCAGCTTGATGGCAGGGACTACAGATACGCAGTATTTT	TRBV5-1	TRBJ2-3	NA	NA
CASSPRTGLNTGELFF	TGTGCCAGCAGTCCGCGGACAGGTTTAAACACCGGGGAGCTGTTTTTT	TRBV6-6	TRBJ2-2	TRBD1	once
CASSPLEGRGDTQYF	TGCGCCAGCAGCCCCCTTGAAGGGCGCGGGGATACGCAGTATTTT	TRBV4-1	TRBJ2-3	NA	NA
CASSVELANTEAFF	TGTGCCAGCAGCGTCGAGCTCGCGAACACTGAAGCTTTCTTT	TRBV14	TRBJ1-1	NA	once